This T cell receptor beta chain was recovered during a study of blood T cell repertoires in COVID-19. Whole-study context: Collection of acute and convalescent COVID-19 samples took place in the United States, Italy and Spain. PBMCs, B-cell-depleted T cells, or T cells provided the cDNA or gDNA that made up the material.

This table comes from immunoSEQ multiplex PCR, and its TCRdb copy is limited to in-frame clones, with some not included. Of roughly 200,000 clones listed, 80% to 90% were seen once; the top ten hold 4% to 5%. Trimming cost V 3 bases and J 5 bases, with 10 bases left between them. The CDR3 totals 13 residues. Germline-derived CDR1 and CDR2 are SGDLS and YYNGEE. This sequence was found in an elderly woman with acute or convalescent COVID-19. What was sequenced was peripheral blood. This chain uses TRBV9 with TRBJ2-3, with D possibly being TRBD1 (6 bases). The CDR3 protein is CASSAGQIDTQYF. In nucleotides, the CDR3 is TGTGCCAGCAGCGCCGGACAGATAGATACGCAGTATTTT.